The entry that follows covers one T cell receptor beta chain sequence. The table came from immunoSEQ multiplex PCR; TCRdb's copy has only in-frame clones and leaves some out. The sample consists of around 250,000 clones, over 65% of them appearing once. This sample was included in a study of blood T cell repertoires in COVID-19. Study background: PBMCs, B-cell-depleted T cells, or T cells provided the cDNA or gDNA that made up the material.

The specimen sequenced was peripheral blood. This sequence originates from a man in his 60s who had recovered from COVID-19.

The CDR3, as DNA: TGTGCCAGTAGTACCCCCCTCGACAGAGTTTCCTACAATGAGCAGTTCTTC. Its protein is CASSTPLDRVSYNEQFF. V gene TRBV19 combines with J gene TRBJ2-1, with TRBD1 as a possible D gene (5 bases). V was trimmed by 4 bases and J by 1 base, leaving 17 bases between them. The CDR3 is 17 residues long. From germline, CDR1 is LNHDA and CDR2 SQIVND (reference sequence).